This TCR beta chain was profiled in a study of blood T cell repertoires in COVID-19. Study-level background: Some COVID-19 samples were acute and others convalescent; all came from the United States, Italy and Spain. PBMCs, B-cell-depleted T cells, or T cells were the source of the cDNA or gDNA that made up the material.

Germline trimming cut 5 bases from V and 0 bases from J; bases unmatched to any gene: 10. There are 17 residues in the CDR3. The germline V gene encodes CDR1 SGHAT and CDR2 FQNNGV. Original processing notes: Amplifying reference gene primers gave estimates of nucleated cell counts. The protocol was immunoSEQ multiplex PCR, while the TCRdb copy is restricted to in-frame clones and leaves out a portion. From that table come the V and J calls and clone size; the DNA was used to work out D and trimming. The data contain around 300,000 clones, around 90% of them singletons. The chain recombines TRBV11-2 with TRBJ2-7, with 10 bases fitting TRBD1. This clonotype was obtained from a woman in her thirties with COVID-19, enrolled during active disease. Sequencing was done on a sample of peripheral blood. The CDR3 protein is CASSRSLGDRGSYEQYF. CDR3 nucleotides: TGTGCCAGCAGCCGAAGCTTGGGGGACAGGGGCTCCTACGAGCAGTACTTC.